The 23 T cell receptor beta chains below all came from one sample that was sequenced in a study of CD8 T cells in Susac syndrome. Roughly 0.45 to 1 ug RNA was reverse transcribed with random hexamers. MiXCR, applied by TCRdb to the immunoSEQ multiplex PCR reads, yields one record per CDR3 protein. The sample yields over 65,000 distinct CDR3 sequences, roughly 91% seen once. Sequencing was performed on CD4+ T cells from PBMCs. Source of these receptors: a human donor with Susac syndrome.

The chain recombines TRBV6-2 or TRBV6-3 with TRBJ2-7, with unresolved D. The CDR3 loop spans 17 amino acids. Trimming removed 0 bases at V and 0 bases at J, with 15 bases between. Germline V gives CDR1 MNHEY, CDR2 SVGEGT. The CDR3 nucleotides are TGTGCCAGCAGTTACTCACGGCTAGTAAGACGCTCCTACGAGCAGTACTTC. Translating it yields CASSYSRLVRRSYEQYF.

The chain links TRBV11-2 to TRBJ2-1; D is perhaps TRBD1 or TRBD2 (5 bases each). This CDR3 has 14 residues. Per germline, CDR1 SGHAT and CDR2 FQNNGV. Trimming pared 0 bases from V and 10 bases from J, leaving 13 bases between. The CDR3 DNA is TGTGCCAGCAGCTTAGACCTAGTTTGGGGGGAGCAGTTCTTC. Translation: CASSLDLVWGEQFF.

The CDR3, as DNA: TGTGCCAGCAGCTCCCTCGATTGGCCCAAGAGGAACACTGAAGCTTTCTTT. Translated, it gives CASSSLDWPKRNTEAFF. The rearrangement joins TRBV13 to TRBJ1-1; no definite D call. The CDR3 spans 17 residues. Trimming cost V 4 bases and J 1 base, with 19 bases left between them. From germline, CDR1 is PRHDT and CDR2 FYEKMQ (reference sequence).

The chain recombines TRBV7-9 with TRBJ2-5; D is uncertain. Germline-derived CDR1 and CDR2 are SEHNR and FQNEAQ (reference sequence). CDR3 length: 10 residues. V lost 8 bases to trimming and J lost 4 bases, with 5 bases between them. The CDR3 here is CASGTETQYF. CDR3 in DNA: TGTGCCAGCGGAACAGAGACCCAGTACTTC.

This chain joins TRBV13 and TRBJ2-5, with a tentative D call TRBD1 (5 bases). The CDR3 is 18 residues long. Trimming stripped 2 bases from V and 5 bases from J, with 24 bases between. Germline-derived CDR1 and CDR2 are PRHDT and FYEKMQ (reference sequence). CDR3 protein: CASSLRLGVSRLRETQYF. The CDR3 bases are TGTGCCAGCAGCTTACGCTTAGGGGTTAGCAGGCTAAGGGAGACCCAGTACTTC. The full variable domain, completed using reference TRBV13 and TRBJ2-5, is AAGVIQSPRHLIKEKRETATLKCYPIPRHDTVYWYQQGPGQDPQFLISFYEKMQSDKGSIPDRFSAQQFSDYHSELNMSSLELGDSALYFCASSLRLGVSRLRETQYFGPGTRLLVL.

The V call is TRBV30, the J call TRBJ2-7; possibly TRBD2 for D (6 bases). The CDR3 is 14 amino acids. The ends were cut back, 0 bases at V and 1 base at J, with 10 bases in the middle. Germline V lookup: CDR1 GTSNPN, CDR2 SVGIG (reference sequence). This CDR3 reads CAWSVGGRSYEQYF. The CDR3 DNA is TGTGCCTGGAGTGTAGGAGGGAGATCCTACGAGCAGTACTTC.

The chain recombines TRBV14 with TRBJ1-1, with 8 nucleotides matching TRBD1. CDR3 length equals 15 residues. V dropped 4 bases and J dropped 4; count of bases not matched to a gene: 8. Germline lookup yields CDR1 SGHDN and CDR2 FVKESK. The CDR3 sequence: CASSPWTGRATEAFF. As DNA, the CDR3 is TGTGCCAGCAGCCCGTGGACAGGGAGGGCCACTGAAGCTTTCTTT.

This clonotype was detected only a few times. The chain employs TRBV20-1 and TRBJ1-5, with no clear D. V dropped 3 bases and J dropped 4 bases, with 7 bases sitting between them. The CDR3 runs to 12 residues. The germline CDR1 and CDR2 sequences are DFQATT and SNEGSKA (reference sequence). The CDR3 DNA reads TGCAGTGCTAGTACGGGAAATCAGCCCCAGCATTTT. It specifies CSASTGNQPQHF.

This chain connects TRBV20-1 to TRBJ1-2; 12 nucleotides align to TRBD1. The CDR3 spans 14 residues. Trimming at V came to 8 bases and at J to 8 bases, leaving 12 bases not matched to a gene. Germline V gene lookup returns CDR1 DFQATT and CDR2 SNEGSKA (reference sequence). The CDR3 DNA is TGCAGTCCAATGGGACAGGGGGCTAAATTGGGCTACACCTTC. Translating it yields CSPMGQGAKLGYTF.

V and J are TRBV30 and TRBJ1-5, with D unclear. CDR3 length: 13 amino acids. The ends were cut back, 1 base at V and 2 bases at J, with 6 bases in the middle. Germline CDR1 and CDR2: GTSNPN and SVGIG (reference sequence). CDR3 protein: CAWSAEGNQPQHF. The CDR3 region has the DNA TGTGCCTGGAGTGCGGAGGGCAATCAGCCCCAGCATTTT.

This chain uses TRBV11-1 with TRBJ1-1, with D hard to call. Germline V gene data show CDR1 as SGHAT and CDR2 as FQDESV (reference sequence). The CDR3 spans 13 residues. Between the trimmed V and J ends, which lost 2 bases and 5 bases, there was a span of 9 bases. CDR3 nucleotides: TGTGCCAGCAGCTTAACGGGCATAACTGAAGCTTTCTTT. Its translation is CASSLTGITEAFF.

The V call is TRBV6-2 or TRBV6-3, the J call TRBJ2-1, with no clear D. The CDR3 spans 11 residues. V gave up 4 bases and J gave up 12 bases, with 10 bases separating them. Germline V CDR1 and CDR2: MNHEY, SVGEGT. The CDR3 is CASSSSPAQFF. The CDR3 region has the DNA TGTGCCAGCAGTTCCTCCCCGGCGCAGTTCTTC.

This clonotype has more than one count but fewer than ten. The chain uses TRBV4-2 and TRBJ1-1; 8 bases map to TRBD1. V gave up 2 bases and J gave up 3 bases; unmatched junction bases: 11. CDR1 is LGHNA and CDR2 is YNFKEQ in the germline V gene. The CDR3 is 17 amino acids. In nucleotides, the CDR3 is TGTGCCAGCAGCCAACTTCGACAGGGGAGAGGGGACACTGAAGCTTTCTTT. Translating it yields CASSQLRQGRGDTEAFF.

This chain connects TRBV2 to TRBJ2-5; TRBD2 matches 16 bases. The CDR3 length is 19 residues. The ends lost 3 bases at V and 5 bases at J; junction bases unmatched: 12. Germline CDR1 reads SNHLY; CDR2 reads FYNNEI. The CDR3 reads CASSDSPGTSGGAIETQYF. The CDR3 coding sequence is TGTGCCAGCAGTGATAGCCCCGGGACTAGCGGGGGGGCGATTGAGACCCAGTACTTC.

This clonotype occurred once. The rearrangement joins TRBV29-1 to TRBJ2-5, with D maybe TRBD1 (5 bases). Germline V gene lookup returns CDR1 SQVTM and CDR2 ANQGSEA. Trimming removed 4 bases at V and 1 base at J, with 10 bases between. CDR3 size: 13 residues. The CDR3: CSVGWTFQETQYF. CDR3 in DNA: TGCAGCGTTGGTTGGACATTCCAAGAGACCCAGTACTTC.

The chain recombines TRBV6-5 with TRBJ2-5; D may be TRBD2 (6 bases). Germline V lookup: CDR1 MNHEY, CDR2 SVGAGI. This CDR3 is built from 12 residues. The V and J ends lost 11 bases and 5 bases respectively, with 15 bases between them. Here the CDR3 DNA reads TGTGCCTCAGGCGGGGCGCGGGAGACCCAGTACTTC. It is translated as CASGGARETQYF.

This clonotype appeared once. The chain recombines TRBV14 with TRBJ2-3; no definite D call. V lost 5 bases to trimming and J lost 6 bases, with 15 bases between them. This CDR3 spans 14 amino acids. Per germline, CDR1 SGHDN and CDR2 FVKESK. For the CDR3, the DNA is TGTGCCAGCAGCAAAAGCGTAGTACCCGATACGCAGTATTTT. Its translation is CASSKSVVPDTQYF.

The chain combines TRBV29-1 with TRBJ1-1; the D gene is possibly TRBD1 (5 bases). This CDR3 spans 14 amino acids. The V end was cut by 1 base, the J end by 4 bases, with 13 bases between. The germline CDR1 and CDR2 sequences are SQVTM and ANQGSEA. The CDR3 DNA reads as TGCAGCGTTGAAGTACCAGGGAGCGGCACTGAAGCTTTCTTT. It yields the protein CSVEVPGSGTEAFF.

This clonotype was counted between two and nine times. The chain couples TRBV2 to TRBJ1-1, with a possible D match to TRBD1 (6 bases). The CDR3 has 13 residues. Germline-derived CDR1 and CDR2 are SNHLY and FYNNEI. Trimming shortened V by 4 bases and J by 4 bases, and 10 bases separated the two germline ends. The chain's CDR3 is CASSGLQGTEAFF. The CDR3 DNA reads as TGTGCCAGCAGTGGATTACAGGGCACTGAAGCTTTCTTT.

About this clonotype: The junction differs from germline at one of its ends, possibly a read error. The chain uses TRBV6-2 or TRBV6-3 and TRBJ2-3; D is perhaps TRBD1 or TRBD2 (5 bases each). The CDR3 is made up of 17 amino acids. CDR1 is MNHEY, CDR2 SVGEGT, per germline. CDR3 sequence (DNA): TGTGCCAGCAGTCACTCATCCCGGGACCAGAACTCTTATACGCAGTATTTT. It encodes CASSHSSRDQNSYTQYF.

The V gene is TRBV9, the J gene TRBJ2-1; 11 bases are a match to TRBD2. Germline-derived CDR1 and CDR2 are SGDLS and YYNGEE. This CDR3 has 17 residues. With 3 bases clipped from V and 1 base from J, the junction kept 6 bases outside the gene matches. The DNA for the CDR3 is TGTGCCAGCAGCGGCACTAGCGGGAGTAGGTCCTACAATGAGCAGTTCTTC. Its protein product is CASSGTSGSRSYNEQFF.

The CDR3 region is CASSLERPRKTNEKLFF. The CDR3 coding sequence is TGTGCCAGCAGCTTAGAAAGGCCCCGCAAAACTAATGAAAAACTGTTTTTT. The V gene is TRBV7-9, the J gene TRBJ1-4; D gene ambiguous. The CDR3 is 17 amino acids. CDR1 is SEHNR and CDR2 is FQNEAQ in the germline V gene (reference sequence). Trimming pared 1 base from V and 1 base from J, leaving 13 bases between.

On this clonotype itself: The junction shows a germline mismatch at one end, possibly a read error. The V and J genes are TRBV7-2 and TRBJ2-7; possibly TRBD2 for D (5 bases). CDR1 is SGHTA and CDR2 is FQGNSA in the germline V gene. CDR3 size: 13 residues. CDR3 protein: CASTARGSYGQYF. The CDR3 bases are TGTGCCAGCACCGCTAGAGGGTCCTACGGGCAGTACTTC.